This note documents a single T cell receptor (beta chain) sequence. Its antigen is currently not known. Base quality data are lacking; no much larger clone is found one base away. The germline V gene supplies CDR1 WSHSY and CDR2 SAAADI. From cysteine to phenylalanine, the CDR3 is 14 amino acids long. Here the CDR3 DNA is all that survives: 42 bases in frame from base 1. The V and J ends are trimmed by 0 bases and 7 bases, leaving 12 bases between them. The sample is drawn from a study of shared clonotypes between healthy human individuals (dated by TCRdb to 2018 to 2021). Regarding the complete study: Three men and a couple of women, aged 18 to 49 years, made up the cohort. For each donor, CD4 naive and CD4 memory were each run on three plates, CD8 naive on two plates, and CD8 memory on one plate. Leukapheresis yielded between about 0.8 and 9.5 billion PBMCs per donor. To increase sequencing depth and limit assay-specific biases, different laboratories used diverse techniques to prepare libraries and sequence TCR repertoires. Blood TCR repertoires of 5 or 6 healthy adults were deeply sequenced to estimate repertoire size and the extent of clonotype sharing between individuals. Overall study outcomes, separate from this receptor: Naive subsets generally had larger estimated clonotype richness than memory subsets. Rarefaction of sorted-subset datasets indicated incomplete sequencing despite the large sequencing depth. The small number of donors limited the genetic and exposure-history diversity represented. Across a handful of donors, 4.5% to 6.5% of naive CD4, 3% to 3.5% of naive CD8, 2% to 2.5% of memory CD4, and roughly 0.41% of memory CD8 clonotypes were shared. Compared with non-shared clonotypes, the clonotypes found in all four sorted-subset donors had higher generation probabilities. Pairwise subsampling indicated that sequencing depth was expected to affect the degree of clonotype sharing among donors. Only blood was sampled, and tissue TCR repertoires likely differ from those in blood.

Using the deep immunoSEQ assay, multiplex PCR amplified TCR CDR3 regions from genomic DNA. Extracted genomic DNA from each cell subset was distributed evenly across all wells of several immunoSEQ 96-well plates, and each plate was treated as a replicate. For sorted subsets, each replicate PCR was loaded with roughly 190 ng genomic DNA, equivalent to 25,000 to 30,000 T cell genomes. Purified libraries were measured with a Qubit 3.0 fluorometer, size-checked on a Bioanalyzer 2100, and measured again with the KAPA Library Quantification kit. Each immunoSEQ 96-well plate was sequenced on its own single-read 150-cycle Illumina NextSeq 550 flow cell. In the authors' own workflow: Because the immunoSEQ output held only junctional sequences and lacked quality scores, the filtering could not match the filtering applied to full-length reads. To assign V/J genes and CDR3, sequences were annotated using PyIR, a Python wrapper for IgBLAST v1.9, with IMGT germline references. Reads were filtered out if the reads had weak V/J assignments (E-value above 1e-6), no CDR3, stop codons, out-of-frame junctions, or ambiguous translated residues. V3J clonotypes were defined as sequences sharing an identical inferred V gene, J gene, and CDR3 amino acid sequence. Percentage overlap between repertoires was computed as shared unique clonotypes divided by the size of the smaller repertoire. Repertoire richness was assessed with RTK rarefaction, the Chao1 estimator, and Recon v2.1 estimates of unobserved clonotypes. For all TCRbeta clonotypes obtained by the gDNA method from a few donors, generation probabilities were computed with OLGA. Imported from immuneACCESS, the table was reduced by TCRdb to in-frame sequences with V and J called. These copies leave out some clones; in studies compared against another copy, an unresolved V gene accounts for under half, and the cause of the remainder is not known. V and J calls and clone size follow that table, whereas D and trimming were derived from the DNA. The sample records hundreds of thousands of clones, roughly 95% of which are singletons. Around 0.12% of the sample is in the top ten clones.

For the CD8 naive samples, CD45RO-negative cells were positively selected for CCR7, yielding a CD45RA+CCR7+ population from which TemRA cells were excluded. The donors were healthy, HIV-negative adults who had no recently reported acute infections or vaccinations. Only Caucasian adults living in Nashville, Tennessee, USA were represented among the donors. Blood was collected by leukapheresis, and PBMCs were isolated by Ficoll-Histopaque density gradient centrifugation and then cryopreserved in liquid nitrogen vapor phase. Analytical flow cytometry was used to check the purity and quantity of each magnetically sorted T cell population. Genomic DNA was isolated from every sorted fraction and measured by UV absorbance on a Nanodrop 2000c.

The TCR was taken from a woman between 25 and 40 years old in good health. The sequence is built from TRBV10-2 and TRBJ1-2; no D segment can be confidently identified. Sequencing input: naive CD8+ T cells sorted from blood. Taken with the paper, the label for cell subset or site translates to: CD45RA+CCR7+. The CDR3 reads as follows: CASSESSGRGGYTF. In nucleotide form, the sequence is TGCGCCAGCAGTGAGTCGTCTGGGAGAGGTGGCTACACCTTC.